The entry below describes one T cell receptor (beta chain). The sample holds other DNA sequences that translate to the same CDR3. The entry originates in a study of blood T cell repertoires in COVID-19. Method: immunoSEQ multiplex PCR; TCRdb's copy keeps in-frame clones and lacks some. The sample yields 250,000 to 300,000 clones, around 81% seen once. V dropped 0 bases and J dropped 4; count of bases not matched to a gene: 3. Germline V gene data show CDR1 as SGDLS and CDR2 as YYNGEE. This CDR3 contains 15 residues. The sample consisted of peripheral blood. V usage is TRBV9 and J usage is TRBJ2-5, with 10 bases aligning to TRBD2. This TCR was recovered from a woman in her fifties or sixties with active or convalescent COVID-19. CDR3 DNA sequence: TGTGCCAGCAGCGTAGGAGCGGGGGGGCCAGAGACCCAGTACTTC. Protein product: CASSVGAGGPETQYF.